A single sample is the source of the 18 T cell receptor beta chains below, sequenced in a study of T cells and Merkel cell carcinoma outcomes. Libraries were prepared by immunoSEQ multiplex PCR; TCRdb keeps only in-frame clonotypes and omits some of them. The sample lists about 19,000 clones, approximately 80% occurring once. What was sequenced was tumor tissue from Merkel cell carcinoma. The receptors here all came from a human donor with Merkel cell carcinoma.

The V and J genes are TRBV14 and TRBJ2-2, with D possibly matching TRBD1 (5 bases). CDR1 and CDR2 from the germline V gene are SGHDN and FVKESK. V was shortened by 4 bases and J by 5 bases, with 8 bases between the two germline ends. The CDR3 spans 13 residues. The CDR3 nucleotides are TGTGCCAGCAGCCGGTACAGGACCGGGGAGCTGTTTTTT. Translated, it gives CASSRYRTGELFF.

The chain recombines TRBV6-6 with TRBJ2-3; 9 nucleotides match TRBD2. The CDR3 loop spans 14 amino acids. The germline V gene has CDR1 MNHNY and CDR2 SVGAGI (reference sequence). The ends lost 7 bases at V and 2 bases at J; junction bases unmatched: 4. The CDR3 DNA sequence: TGTGCCAGCACCCTAGCGGGGCTCACAGATACGCAGTATTTT. Its translation: CASTLAGLTDTQYF.

The chain couples TRBV5-1 to TRBJ2-3; D might be TRBD2 (6 bases). Germline lookup yields CDR1 SGHRS and CDR2 YFSETQ. The CDR3 is 15 residues long. Trimming stripped 4 bases from V and 3 bases from J, with 15 bases between. The CDR3: CASSGMGGVTDTQYF. CDR3 sequence (DNA): TGCGCCAGCAGCGGAATGGGCGGGGTGACAGATACGCAGTATTTT.

The chain combines TRBV5-1 with TRBJ1-2, with D unresolved. The CDR3 extends over 15 amino acids. V shed 0 bases and J shed 2 bases, with 11 bases lying between them. Germline CDR1 is SGHRS and CDR2 is YFSETQ. The CDR3 DNA sequence: TGCGCCAGCAGCTTGGCTGGAGGGTTGAACTATGGCTACACCTTC. Translation gives CASSLAGGLNYGYTF. Combining the CDR3 with reference TRBV5-1 and TRBJ1-2 gives the whole variable domain KAGVTQTPRYLIKTRGQQVTLSCSPISGHRSVSWYQQTPGQGLQFLFEYFSETQRNKGNFPGRFSGRQFSNSRSEMNVSTLELGDSALYLCASSLAGGLNYGYTFGSGTRLTVV.

The chain combines TRBV5-1 with TRBJ1-1; possibly TRBD1 for D (5 bases). Germline V gene sequence: CDR1 SGHRS, CDR2 YFSETQ. The CDR3 totals 13 residues. Trimming shortened V by 3 bases and J by 8 bases, and 14 bases separated the two germline ends. CDR3 loop: CASSSRYKGEAFF. The CDR3 DNA reads as TGCGCCAGCAGCTCTAGATACAAGGGGGAAGCTTTCTTT.

DNA for the CDR3: TGTGCCAGCAGTGCGCCGGGACTTGGGACCGGGGAGCTGTTTTTT. Translation gives CASSAPGLGTGELFF. The rearrangement uses TRBV2 and TRBJ2-2; possibly TRBD2 for D (6 bases). The V gene's germline CDR1 is SNHLY and CDR2 FYNNEI. This CDR3 comprises 15 residues. V was trimmed by 4 bases and J by 5 bases, leaving 14 bases between them.

V usage is TRBV2 and J usage is TRBJ1-1; 9 positions agree with TRBD1. V gave up 11 bases and J gave up 8 bases; unmatched junction bases: 15. The CDR3 consists of 14 residues. Germline V gene data show CDR1 as SNHLY and CDR2 as FYNNEI. The CDR3: CAYKGRQGGREAFF. CDR3 in DNA: TGTGCCTACAAGGGTCGACAGGGGGGAAGAGAAGCTTTCTTT.

The chain carries TRBV7-3 and TRBJ1-1; unclear D gene. The germline CDR1 and CDR2 sequences are SGHTA and FQGTGA. Trimming shortened V by 0 bases and J by 1 base, and 6 bases separated the two germline ends. The CDR3 length is 14 residues. The CDR3 loop is CASSLTGRNTEAFF. For the CDR3, the DNA is TGTGCCAGCAGCTTAACCGGCAGGAACACTGAAGCTTTCTTT.

The chain employs TRBV27 and TRBJ2-3; D remains unclear. The CDR3 spans 17 residues. CDR1 and CDR2 from the germline V gene are MNHEY and SMNVEV (reference sequence). The ends were cut back, 1 base at V and 2 bases at J, with 16 bases in the middle. CDR3 bases: TGTGCCAGCAGTTTATGGGGTGGGTTTGAACTCACAGATACGCAGTATTTT. Translation: CASSLWGGFELTDTQYF.

This chain uses TRBV7-2 with TRBJ2-1, with 8 bases fitting TRBD1. V trimming: 5 bases; J trimming: 1 base; junction bases outside the gene matches: 7. This CDR3 comprises 16 residues. Germline CDR1 is SGHTA and CDR2 is FQGNSA. CDR3 nucleotide sequence: TGTGCCAGCAGCCCTCAGGGGGCGGGTTCCTACAATGAGCAGTTCTTC. It is translated as CASSPQGAGSYNEQFF.

The CDR3 here is CASSPGQGGEQYF. CDR3 coding DNA: TGTGCCAGCAGCCCAGGACAGGGTGGCGAGCAGTACTTC. This chain connects TRBV11-2 to TRBJ2-7, with TRBD1 matching 8 bases. The V segment lost 5 bases and the J segment 6 bases; nucleotides outside the gene matches: 6. Germline lookup yields CDR1 SGHAT and CDR2 FQNNGV. CDR3 length: 13 residues. The full variable domain, its missing parts supplied by reference TRBV11-2 and TRBJ2-7, is EAGVAQSPRYKIIEKRQSVAFWCNPISGHATLYWYQQILGQGPKLLIQFQNNGVVDDSQLPKDRFSAERLKGVDSTLKIQPAKLEDSAVYLCASSPGQGGEQYFGPGTRLTVT.

This chain joins TRBV7-2 and TRBJ2-7; unclear D gene. Germline lookup yields CDR1 SGHTA and CDR2 FQGNSA. CDR3 size: 14 residues. V was cut by 0 bases and J by 3 bases, with 9 bases left in between. CDR3 bases: TGTGCCAGCAGCTTAGCAGTAGACGTCTACGAGCAGTACTTC. It specifies CASSLAVDVYEQYF.

This clone was observed a single time. V usage is TRBV4-1 and J usage is TRBJ2-7, with D possibly matching TRBD2 (7 bases). The CDR3 sequence is 15 residues long. V shed 4 bases and J shed 2 bases, with 15 bases lying between them. Germline assignment: CDR1 MGHRA and CDR2 YSYEKL. The DNA for the CDR3 is TGCGCCAGCAGCCCGGGGGGCGGCGGCGCCTACGAGCAGTACTTC. The encoded protein is CASSPGGGGAYEQYF.

The chain combines TRBV5-1 with TRBJ2-2; D may correspond to TRBD1 or TRBD2 (6 bases each). CDR3 length: 16 residues. The germline gives CDR1 SGHRS, CDR2 YFSETQ. V was trimmed by 3 bases and J by 2 bases, leaving 14 bases between them. This chain's CDR3 is CASSSGASKNTGELFF. The CDR3 DNA follows: TGCGCCAGCAGCTCGGGGGCTTCCAAAAACACCGGGGAGCTGTTTTTT.

This clone was recorded only once. Sequence at one end of the junction differs from germline and may be a read error. The rearrangement joins TRBV6-6 to TRBJ1-1; 7 bases are a match to TRBD1. Germline V gene lookup returns CDR1 MNHNY and CDR2 SVGAGI (reference sequence). There are 15 residues in the CDR3. This CDR3 reads CTSTNGQEIFTEAFF. The CDR3 DNA follows: TGTACCAGCACCAACGGACAGGAAATCTTCACTGAAGCTTTCTTT.

This clone was counted a few times. The V call is TRBV4-1, the J call TRBJ2-7; unclear D gene. CDR1 and CDR2 (germline): MGHRA, YSYEKL. Trimming left V 1 base short and J 8 bases short, with 6 bases between. The CDR3 totals 11 residues. DNA for the CDR3: TGCGCCAGCAGCCAAGGTGGGCAGCAGTACTTC. It is translated as CASSQGGQQYF.

This clone was detected once. The chain links TRBV4-1 to TRBJ2-2, with TRBD2 identical over 13 bases. The germline CDR1 and CDR2 sequences are MGHRA and YSYEKL. The CDR3 consists of 16 residues. The J segment lost 4 bases and the V segment lost 4 bases, leaving 3 bases of the junction unmatched. The CDR3 DNA follows: TGCGCCAGCAGCCCGTGGACTAGCGGGGGCACCGGGGAGCTGTTTTTT. This sequence encodes CASSPWTSGGTGELFF.

This clone appeared once. The chain has TRBV6-6 and TRBJ2-7; D is perhaps TRBD1 (6 bases). Germline V gene sequence: CDR1 MNHNY, CDR2 SVGAGI (reference sequence). Deletions cut 6 bases from V and 3 bases from J, with 18 bases between. This CDR3 region has 15 residues. DNA of the CDR3: TGTGCCAGCAGCCAGAGCGGCGGACAGTACTACGAGCAGTACTTC. It encodes CASSQSGGQYYEQYF.